The entry that follows covers one T cell receptor (delta chain) sequence. This entry is derived from a study of gamma-delta chains in newborns, infants, children. The wider study: Microbial exposure reportedly drives polyclonal innate γδ T cell expansion after birth.

With 7 bases clipped from V and 0 bases from J, the junction kept 19 bases outside the gene matches. This CDR3 spans 19 amino acids. Germline CDR1 NSMFDY, CDR2 ISSIKDK. TCRdb reran clone calling via CATT on the reads. The repertoire holds under 5,000 delta-chain clones, roughly 35% seen once, with roughly an eighth in the top ten. The TCR was taken from a child who received the measles vaccine. The V and J genes are TRAV29/DV5 and TRDJ2; 9 bases map to TRDD3. The source material was blood. CDR3 amino acids: CAPYMGIRIRSALTAQLFF. In DNA form, the CDR3 reads TGTGCACCATACATGGGGATACGGATAAGATCAGCTTTGACAGCACAACTCTTCTTT.